The 6 T cell receptor beta chains below all came from one sample that was sequenced in a study of CD8 T cells in Susac syndrome. About 0.5 to 1 ug RNA was reverse transcribed with random hexamers. TCRdb reprocessed the immunoSEQ multiplex PCR reads via MiXCR and lists one record per CDR3 protein. The data contain about 180,000 distinct CDR3 sequences, around 94% of them singletons. The sequenced sample was CD4+ T cells from PBMCs. Receptors were obtained from a human donor with Susac syndrome.

V is TRBV15 and J is TRBJ2-1; D call uncertain. Germline CDR1 and CDR2: LNHNV and YYDKDF (reference sequence). Trimming stripped 0 bases from V and 7 bases from J, with 4 bases between. The CDR3 runs 12 residues. The CDR3 DNA reads as TGTGCCACCAGCAGAGATAGGAATGAGCAGTTCTTC. The encoded protein is CATSRDRNEQFF.

This chain joins TRBV25-1 and TRBJ2-7, with 7 positions matching TRBD1. In germline, CDR1 is MGHDK, CDR2 SYGVNS. This CDR3 region has 16 residues. The J segment lost 5 bases and the V segment lost 4 bases, leaving 14 bases of the junction unmatched. The CDR3: CASSARTGHLYHEQYF. CDR3 coding DNA: TGTGCCAGCAGTGCCAGGACAGGCCACCTTTACCACGAGCAGTACTTC.

J is TRBJ2-1 and V is TRBV28; D possibly corresponds to TRBD2 (5 bases). Germline V CDR1 and CDR2: MDHEN, SYDVKM. The CDR3 contains 16 residues. V shed 1 base and J shed 3 bases, with 13 bases lying between them. The CDR3 DNA reads TGTGCCAGCAGTTTATTTTTGGGGAGAATCTACAATGAGCAGTTCTTC. This gives the protein CASSLFLGRIYNEQFF.

V gene TRBV6-4 combines with J gene TRBJ1-1; D possibly corresponds to TRBD1 (5 bases). CDR1 MRHNA and CDR2 SNTAGT come from the germline V gene. The CDR3 has 13 amino acids. Deletions cut 3 bases from V and 4 bases from J, with 9 bases between. The CDR3 sequence: CASSEGGGTEAFF. CDR3 DNA sequence: TGTGCCAGCAGTGAGGGGGGGGGCACTGAAGCTTTCTTT.

The rearrangement joins TRBV5-1 to TRBJ2-5; maybe TRBD1 (6 bases). This CDR3 region has 14 residues. Germline V gene data show CDR1 as SGHRS and CDR2 as YFSETQ. V shed 3 bases and J shed 5 bases, with 14 bases lying between them. The CDR3 loop reads CASSSRQDGETQYF. The CDR3 bases are TGCGCCAGCAGCTCCCGACAGGATGGGGAGACCCAGTACTTC.

The chain couples TRBV7-9 to TRBJ1-2; D is undetermined. V was trimmed by 5 bases and J by 8 bases, leaving 18 bases between them. Germline assignment: CDR1 SEHNR and CDR2 FQNEAQ (reference sequence). The CDR3 is made up of 14 amino acids. CDR3 region: CASSPYGSVGGYTF. The CDR3 DNA follows: TGTGCCAGCAGCCCCTATGGGTCTGTAGGCGGCTACACCTTC.